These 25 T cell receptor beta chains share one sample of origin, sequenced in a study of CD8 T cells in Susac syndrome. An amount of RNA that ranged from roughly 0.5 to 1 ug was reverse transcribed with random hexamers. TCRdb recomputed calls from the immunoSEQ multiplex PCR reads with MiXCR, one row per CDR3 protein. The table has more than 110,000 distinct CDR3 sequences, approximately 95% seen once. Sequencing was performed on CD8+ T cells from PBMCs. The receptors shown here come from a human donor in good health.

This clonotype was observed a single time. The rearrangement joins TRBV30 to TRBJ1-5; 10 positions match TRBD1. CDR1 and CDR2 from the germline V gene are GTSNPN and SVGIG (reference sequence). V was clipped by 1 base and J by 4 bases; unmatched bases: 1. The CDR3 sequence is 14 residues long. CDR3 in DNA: TGTGCCTGGAGTGAGGGACAGGGGAATCAGCCCCAGCATTTT. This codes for CAWSEGQGNQPQHF.

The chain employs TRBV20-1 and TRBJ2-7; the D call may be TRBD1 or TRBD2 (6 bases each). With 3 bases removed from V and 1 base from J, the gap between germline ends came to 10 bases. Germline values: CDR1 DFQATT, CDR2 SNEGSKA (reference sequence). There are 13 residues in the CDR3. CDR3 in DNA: TGCAGTGCTAGGGGGGGCGCGTCCTACGAGCAGTACTTC. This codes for CSARGGASYEQYF.

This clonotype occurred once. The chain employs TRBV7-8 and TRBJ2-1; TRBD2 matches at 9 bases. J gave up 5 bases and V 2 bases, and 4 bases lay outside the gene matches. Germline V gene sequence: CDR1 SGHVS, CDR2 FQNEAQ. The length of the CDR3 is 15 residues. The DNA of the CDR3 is TGTGCCAGCAGCTTAAGACTAGCGGAGAACAATGAGCAGTTCTTC. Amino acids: CASSLRLAENNEQFF. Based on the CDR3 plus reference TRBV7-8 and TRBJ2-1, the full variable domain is GAGVSQSPRYKVAKRGQDVALRCDPISGHVSLFWYQQALGQGPEFLTYFQNEAQLDKSGLPSDRFFAERPEGSVSTLKIQRTQQEDSAVYLCASSLRLAENNEQFFGPGTRLTVL.

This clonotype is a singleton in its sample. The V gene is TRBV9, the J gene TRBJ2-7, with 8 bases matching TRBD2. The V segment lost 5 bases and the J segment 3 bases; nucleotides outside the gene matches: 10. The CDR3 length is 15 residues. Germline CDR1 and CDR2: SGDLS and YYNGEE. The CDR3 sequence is CASSPLGLDGYEQYF. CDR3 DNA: TGTGCCAGCAGTCCTTTGGGACTAGATGGCTACGAGCAGTACTTC. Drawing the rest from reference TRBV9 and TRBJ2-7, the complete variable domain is DSGVTQTPKHLITATGQRVTLRCSPRSGDLSVYWYQQSLDQGLQFLIQYYNGEERAKGNILERFSAQQFPDLHSELNLSSLELGDSALYFCASSPLGLDGYEQYFGPGTRLTVT.

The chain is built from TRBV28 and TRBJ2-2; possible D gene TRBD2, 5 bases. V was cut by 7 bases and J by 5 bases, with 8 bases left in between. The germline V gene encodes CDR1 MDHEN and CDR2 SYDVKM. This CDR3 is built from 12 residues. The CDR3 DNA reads TGTGCCAGCATAGGAGGTACCGGGGAGCTGTTTTTT. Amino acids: CASIGGTGELFF.

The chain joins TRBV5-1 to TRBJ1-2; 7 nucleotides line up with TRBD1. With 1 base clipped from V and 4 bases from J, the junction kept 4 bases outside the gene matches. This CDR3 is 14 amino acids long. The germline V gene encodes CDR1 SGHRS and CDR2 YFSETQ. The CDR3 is CASSLTGERYGYTF. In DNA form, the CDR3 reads TGCGCCAGCAGCTTGACAGGGGAACGCTATGGCTACACCTTC.

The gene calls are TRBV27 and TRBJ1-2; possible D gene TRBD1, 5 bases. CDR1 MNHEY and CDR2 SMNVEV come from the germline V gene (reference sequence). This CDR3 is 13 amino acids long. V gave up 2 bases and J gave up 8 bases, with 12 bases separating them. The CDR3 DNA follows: TGTGCCAGCAGTTTAAGGGCAGGGTGGGGCTACACCTTC. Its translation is CASSLRAGWGYTF.

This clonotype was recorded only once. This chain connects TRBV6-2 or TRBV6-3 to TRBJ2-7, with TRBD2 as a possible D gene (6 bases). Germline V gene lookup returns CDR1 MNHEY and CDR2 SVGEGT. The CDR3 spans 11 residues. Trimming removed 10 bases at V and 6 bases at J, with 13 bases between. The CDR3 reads CATGVGGEQYF. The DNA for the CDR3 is TGTGCCACCGGCGTGGGAGGCGAGCAGTACTTC.

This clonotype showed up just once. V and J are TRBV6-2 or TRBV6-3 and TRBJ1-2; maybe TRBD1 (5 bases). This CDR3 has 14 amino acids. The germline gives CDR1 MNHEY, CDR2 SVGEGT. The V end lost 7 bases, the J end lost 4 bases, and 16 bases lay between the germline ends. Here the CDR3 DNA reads TGTGCCAGCACCGACCCCCGACAGCCCTATGGCTACACCTTC. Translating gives CASTDPRQPYGYTF.

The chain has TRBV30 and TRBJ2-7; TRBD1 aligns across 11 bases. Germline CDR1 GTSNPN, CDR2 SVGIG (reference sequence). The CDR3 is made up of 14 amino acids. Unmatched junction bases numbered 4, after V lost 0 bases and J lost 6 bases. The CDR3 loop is CAWSVGTGGSEQYF. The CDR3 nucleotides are TGTGCCTGGAGTGTCGGGACAGGGGGATCCGAGCAGTACTTC.

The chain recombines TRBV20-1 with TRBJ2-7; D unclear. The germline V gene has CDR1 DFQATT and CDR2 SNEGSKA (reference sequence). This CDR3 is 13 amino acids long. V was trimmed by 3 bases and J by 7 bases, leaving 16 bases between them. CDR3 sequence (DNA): TGCAGTGCTAGTGGGGTAAACACGAGGGAGCAGTACTTC. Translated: CSASGVNTREQYF.

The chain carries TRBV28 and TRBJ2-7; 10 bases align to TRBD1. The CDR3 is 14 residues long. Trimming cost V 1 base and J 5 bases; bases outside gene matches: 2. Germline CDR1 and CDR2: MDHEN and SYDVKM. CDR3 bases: TGTGCCAGCAGTTTATCCGGGACAGGGGACGAGCAGTACTTC. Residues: CASSLSGTGDEQYF.

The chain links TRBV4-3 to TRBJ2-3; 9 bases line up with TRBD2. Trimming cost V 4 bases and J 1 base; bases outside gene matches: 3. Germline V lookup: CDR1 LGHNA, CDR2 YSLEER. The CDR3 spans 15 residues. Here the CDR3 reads CASSPSGVGTDTQYF. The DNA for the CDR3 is TGCGCCAGCAGCCCTAGCGGGGTGGGCACAGATACGCAGTATTTT.

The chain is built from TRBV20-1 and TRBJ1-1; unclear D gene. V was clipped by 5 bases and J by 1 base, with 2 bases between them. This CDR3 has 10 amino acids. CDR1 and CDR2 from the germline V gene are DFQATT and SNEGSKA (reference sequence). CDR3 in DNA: TGCAGTGCTTGGAACACTGAAGCTTTCTTT. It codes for CSAWNTEAFF.

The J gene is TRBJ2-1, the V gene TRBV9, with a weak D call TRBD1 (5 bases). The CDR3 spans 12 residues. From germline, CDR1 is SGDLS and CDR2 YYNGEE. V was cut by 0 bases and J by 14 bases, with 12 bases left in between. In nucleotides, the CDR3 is TGTGCCAGCAGCGTAGATTCAGGGAATAAGTTCTTC. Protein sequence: CASSVDSGNKFF.

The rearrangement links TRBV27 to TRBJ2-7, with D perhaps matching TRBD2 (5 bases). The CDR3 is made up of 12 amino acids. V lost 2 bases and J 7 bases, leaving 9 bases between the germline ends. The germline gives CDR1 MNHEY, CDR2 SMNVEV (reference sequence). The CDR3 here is CASSLRTGEQYF. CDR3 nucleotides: TGTGCCAGCAGTTTAAGAACGGGGGAGCAGTACTTC.

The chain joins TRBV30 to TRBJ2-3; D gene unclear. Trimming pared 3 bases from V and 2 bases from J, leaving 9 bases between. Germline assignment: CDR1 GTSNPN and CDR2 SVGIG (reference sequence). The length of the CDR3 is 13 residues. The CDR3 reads CAWSDSPTDTQYF. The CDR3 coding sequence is TGTGCCTGGAGCGATTCCCCCACAGATACGCAGTATTTT. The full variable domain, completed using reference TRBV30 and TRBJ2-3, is SQTIHQWPATLVQPVGSPLSLECTVEGTSNPNLYWYRQAAGRGLQLLFYSVGIGQISSEVPQNLSASRPQDRQFILSSKKLLLSDSGFYLCAWSDSPTDTQYFGPGTRLTVL.

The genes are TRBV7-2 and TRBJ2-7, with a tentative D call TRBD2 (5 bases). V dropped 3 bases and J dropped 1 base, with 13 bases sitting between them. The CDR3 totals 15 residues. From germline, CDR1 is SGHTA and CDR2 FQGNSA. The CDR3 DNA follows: TGTGCCAGCAGCTTCGGGGTCAGCGGTTCCTACGAGCAGTACTTC. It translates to CASSFGVSGSYEQYF.

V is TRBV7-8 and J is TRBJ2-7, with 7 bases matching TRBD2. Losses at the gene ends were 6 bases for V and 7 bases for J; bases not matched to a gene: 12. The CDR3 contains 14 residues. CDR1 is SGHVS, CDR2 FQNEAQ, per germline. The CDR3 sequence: CASRPPIGGWEQYF. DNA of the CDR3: TGTGCCAGCAGACCCCCGATCGGGGGGTGGGAGCAGTACTTC. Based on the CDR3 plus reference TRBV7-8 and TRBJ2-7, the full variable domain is GAGVSQSPRYKVAKRGQDVALRCDPISGHVSLFWYQQALGQGPEFLTYFQNEAQLDKSGLPSDRFFAERPEGSVSTLKIQRTQQEDSAVYLCASRPPIGGWEQYFGPGTRLTVT.

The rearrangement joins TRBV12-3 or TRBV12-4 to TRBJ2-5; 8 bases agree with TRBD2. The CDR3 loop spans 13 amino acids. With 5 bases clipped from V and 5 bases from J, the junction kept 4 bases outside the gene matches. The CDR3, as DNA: TGTGCCAGCAGTGGGACTAGTCAGGAGACCCAGTACTTC. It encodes CASSGTSQETQYF.

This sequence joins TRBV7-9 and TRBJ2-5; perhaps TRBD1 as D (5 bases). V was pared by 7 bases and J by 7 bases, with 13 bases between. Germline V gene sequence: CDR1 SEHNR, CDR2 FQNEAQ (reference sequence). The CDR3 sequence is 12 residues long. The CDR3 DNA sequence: TGTGCCAGCACCGACGAAGGGGTGACCCAGTACTTC. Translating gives CASTDEGVTQYF.

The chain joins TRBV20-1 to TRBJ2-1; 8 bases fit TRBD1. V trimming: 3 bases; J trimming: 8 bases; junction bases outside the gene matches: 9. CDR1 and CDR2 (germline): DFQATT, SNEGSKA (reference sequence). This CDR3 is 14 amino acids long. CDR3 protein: CSARGQASSDEQFF. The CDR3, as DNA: TGCAGTGCTAGGGGACAGGCGTCCTCTGATGAGCAGTTCTTC.

The CDR3 here is CASSQDLTEQFF. CDR3 in DNA: TGCGCCAGCAGCCAAGATTTGACTGAGCAGTTCTTC. This chain joins TRBV4-1 and TRBJ2-1; D is unclear. CDR1 and CDR2 (germline): MGHRA, YSYEKL. The germline V and J ends were trimmed by 0 bases and 9 bases, with 6 bases remaining between them. The CDR3 length is 12 residues.

CDR3 DNA sequence: TGTGCCAGCAGGTACCGGGACAGCTCCTACAATGAGCAGTTCTTC. This codes for CASRYRDSSYNEQFF. The chain links TRBV2 to TRBJ2-1; TRBD1 aligns across 7 bases. The length of the CDR3 is 15 residues. Trimming at V came to 6 bases and at J to 0 bases, leaving 5 bases not matched to a gene. In germline, CDR1 is SNHLY, CDR2 FYNNEI.

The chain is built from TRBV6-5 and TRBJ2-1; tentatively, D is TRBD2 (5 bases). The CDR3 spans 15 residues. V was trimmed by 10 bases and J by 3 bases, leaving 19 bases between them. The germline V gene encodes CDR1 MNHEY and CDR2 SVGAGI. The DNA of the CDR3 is TGTGCCACCCGGAACTTACGACTACTCTACAATGAGCAGTTCTTC. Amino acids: CATRNLRLLYNEQFF.